The 5 T cell receptor beta chains listed next were all sequenced from one sample in a study of vaccination and CD4 T cells after COVID-19. The study sequenced cultured CD4+ T cell DNA using the Oncomine TCR Beta short-read assay. TCRdb re-called the PCR reads with MiXCR, one entry per CDR3 protein. The sample includes 12,000 to 15,000 distinct CDR3 sequences, under 65% of them seen just once. Treatment specified: roughly ten-day PBMC culture with coronavirus spike peptide pools or control peptides (ViraFEST assay). These receptors are not linked to any known antigen. Material: CD4+ T cells from blood, cultured in vitro. All receptors come from a human donor who had recovered from COVID-19.

This clonotype was seen a few times. This chain uses TRBV28 with TRBJ1-5; D is perhaps TRBD1 (5 bases). The CDR3 totals 14 residues. Germline assignment: CDR1 MDHEN and CDR2 SYDVKM. The ends were cut back, 2 bases at V and 6 bases at J, with 11 bases in the middle. Here the CDR3 reads CASSLPGMGQPQHF. CDR3 nucleotide sequence: TGTGCCAGCAGTTTACCAGGGATGGGTCAGCCCCAGCATTTT.

This clonotype was observed a handful of times. The gene calls are TRBV27 and TRBJ1-2; 11 bases fit TRBD1. This CDR3 is built from 14 residues. J gave up 4 bases and V 6 bases, and 4 bases lay outside the gene matches. Germline V lookup: CDR1 MNHEY, CDR2 SMNVEV (reference sequence). The DNA for the CDR3 is TGTGCCAGCAGATCCGGGACAGGGGGCTATGGCTACACCTTC. Translated, it gives CASRSGTGGYGYTF.

Only a few counts were recorded for this clonotype. CDR3 region: CASSSGTSGTDTQYF. The CDR3, as DNA: TGTGCCAGCAGCTCCGGGACTAGCGGTACAGATACGCAGTATTTT. The V gene is TRBV7-2, the J gene TRBJ2-3; 11 nucleotides line up with TRBD2. J lost 3 bases, V lost 4 bases, and 3 bases had no gene match. Per germline, CDR1 SGHTA and CDR2 FQGNSA. The CDR3 consists of 15 residues.

This clonotype has more than one count but fewer than ten. The V call is TRBV24-1, the J call TRBJ2-5, with 9 positions matching TRBD1. Trimming removed 3 bases from V and 5 bases from J; junction bases left unmatched: 6. The CDR3 covers 15 residues. Germline V gene sequence: CDR1 KGHDR, CDR2 SFDVKD. The CDR3 is CATSDNRGREETQYF. CDR3 coding DNA: TGTGCCACCAGTGATAACAGGGGGCGCGAGGAGACCCAGTACTTC.

This chain connects TRBV7-2 to TRBJ1-2; D unclear. Deletions cut 1 base from V and 0 bases from J, with 15 bases between. CDR3 length equals 17 residues. Germline V gene sequence: CDR1 SGHTA, CDR2 FQGNSA. For the CDR3, the DNA is TGTGCCAGCAGCTTAGATCCCTGGGCCTCAGCTAACTATGGCTACACCTTC. Amino acids: CASSLDPWASANYGYTF.